Below, 21 T cell receptor beta chains from the same sample are listed, as sequenced in a study of blood T cell repertoires in COVID-19. This table comes from immunoSEQ multiplex PCR, and its TCRdb copy is limited to in-frame clones, with some not included. Among about 190,000 clones listed, about 77% were seen once. Sample: peripheral blood. Receptor source: an elderly woman with active or convalescent COVID-19.

This chain links TRBV6-2 or TRBV6-3 with TRBJ2-1; 11 positions agree with TRBD2. Germline CDR1 reads MNHEY; CDR2 reads SVGEGT. This CDR3 is 16 amino acids long. Trimming removed 2 bases from V and 4 bases from J; junction bases left unmatched: 4. CDR3 sequence reads: CASSYPLAGGYNEQFF. CDR3 bases: TGTGCCAGCAGTTACCCCCTAGCGGGGGGTTACAATGAGCAGTTCTTC.

This chain links TRBV2 with TRBJ2-1, with 10 bases matching TRBD2. With V trimmed by 9 bases and J by 7 bases, 3 bases remained unmatched. This CDR3 comprises 12 residues. CDR1 SNHLY and CDR2 FYNNEI come from the germline V gene. CDR3 amino acids: CARTSGSNEQFF. The CDR3 coding sequence is TGTGCCAGGACTAGCGGGTCAAATGAGCAGTTCTTC.

The J gene is TRBJ1-6, the V gene TRBV11-2; TRBD1 is a possible D gene (6 bases). The CDR3 spans 16 residues. V shed 0 bases and J shed 7 bases, with 13 bases lying between them. Looked up from germline, CDR1 is SGHAT and CDR2 is FQNNGV. The CDR3, as DNA: TGTGCCAGCAGCTTAGATATGGGGGCCATGAATTCACCCCTCCACTTT. Translated: CASSLDMGAMNSPLHF.

There are a few counts of this clone. The chain recombines TRBV15 with TRBJ2-1, with D maybe TRBD1 (6 bases). V lost 4 bases, J lost 2 bases, and 9 bases lay in between. In germline, CDR1 is LNHNV, CDR2 YYDKDF (reference sequence). The CDR3 extends over 14 amino acids. This chain's CDR3 is CATSIDRTYNEQFF. DNA of the CDR3: TGTGCCACCAGCATAGACAGGACCTACAATGAGCAGTTCTTC.

The rearrangement joins TRBV3-1 (or the pseudogene TRBV3-2) to TRBJ1-2; 8 nucleotides match TRBD1. Germline V gene lookup returns CDR1 LGHDT and CDR2 YNNKEL (reference sequence). V gave up 4 bases and J gave up 4 bases; unmatched junction bases: 11. The CDR3 extends over 16 amino acids. The CDR3 is CASSPAEWTGRYGYTF. In DNA, the CDR3 is TGTGCCAGCAGCCCGGCGGAGTGGACAGGGCGCTATGGCTACACCTTC.

The J gene is TRBJ1-1, the V gene TRBV24-1; D is undetermined. Trimming stripped 1 base from V and 6 bases from J, with 8 bases between. The CDR3 loop spans 13 amino acids. Germline V gene data show CDR1 as KGHDR and CDR2 as SFDVKD. CDR3 in amino acids: CATSDFSMAEAFF. The CDR3 nucleotides read TGTGCCACCAGTGATTTTAGTATGGCTGAAGCTTTCTTT.

The sample holds one count of this clone. The genes are TRBV27 and TRBJ2-7, with 7 nucleotides matching TRBD1. J was trimmed by 2 bases and V by 2 bases; bases with no gene match: 3. Germline CDR1 is MNHEY and CDR2 is SMNVEV (reference sequence). CDR3 length equals 14 residues. The CDR3 coding sequence is TGTGCCAGCAGTTTAGCAGGGGGTCCCTACGAGCAGTACTTC. Protein: CASSLAGGPYEQYF.

The chain uses TRBV18 and TRBJ1-4; possible D gene TRBD1, 5 bases. The V and J ends lost 4 bases and 8 bases respectively, with 11 bases between them. CDR1 and CDR2 (germline): KGHSH, LQKENI. The CDR3 runs to 13 residues. The CDR3 DNA reads as TGTGCCAGCTCACGGTCAGGGTACGAAAAACTGTTTTTT. Translation gives CASSRSGYEKLFF. The whole variable domain, filled in from reference TRBV18 and TRBJ1-4, reads NAGVMQNPRHLVRRRGQEARLRCSPMKGHSHVYWYRQLPEEGLKFMVYLQKENIIDESGMPKERFSAEFPKEGPSILRIQQVVRGDSAAYFCASSRSGYEKLFFGSGTQLSVL.

In its sample, this clone was seen once. The chain couples TRBV5-4 to TRBJ1-2, with a possible D match to TRBD1 (6 bases). The V gene lost 4 bases and the J gene lost 4 bases, with 11 bases spanning the gap. Germline V gene data show CDR1 as SGHNT and CDR2 as YYREEE (reference sequence). The CDR3 sequence is 13 residues long. CDR3 nucleotides: TGTGCCAGCAGCCCAGAGGGGGTCTATGGCTACACCTTC. Translating gives CASSPEGVYGYTF.

V usage is TRBV9 and J usage is TRBJ2-7, with a tentative D call TRBD1 (6 bases). Trimming removed 3 bases at V and 2 bases at J, with 15 bases between. Germline loops: CDR1 SGDLS, CDR2 YYNGEE. The CDR3 covers 15 residues. CDR3 nucleotides: TGTGCCAGCAGCGCAACCGGGACACCGACCTACGAGCAGTACTTC. The encoded protein is CASSATGTPTYEQYF. The full variable domain, its missing parts supplied by reference TRBV9 and TRBJ2-7, is DSGVTQTPKHLITATGQRVTLRCSPRSGDLSVYWYQQSLDQGLQFLIQYYNGEERAKGNILERFSAQQFPDLHSELNLSSLELGDSALYFCASSATGTPTYEQYFGPGTRLTVT.

The chain links TRBV19 to TRBJ1-5, with a weak D call TRBD1 (5 bases). Between the trimmed V and J ends, which lost 3 bases and 6 bases, there was a span of 12 bases. The length of the CDR3 is 14 residues. Germline-derived CDR1 and CDR2 are LNHDA and SQIVND (reference sequence). The CDR3 spells CASSIRGEGQPQHF. In DNA, the CDR3 is TGTGCCAGTAGTATCCGGGGGGAGGGTCAGCCCCAGCATTTT.

V and J are TRBV19 and TRBJ1-1; 8 positions agree with TRBD1. The CDR3 runs to 15 residues. V trimming: 2 bases; J trimming: 1 base; junction bases outside the gene matches: 3. Per germline, CDR1 LNHDA and CDR2 SQIVND (reference sequence). CDR3 loop: CASSIIGTGNTEAFF. In DNA, the CDR3 is TGTGCCAGTAGTATAATCGGGACAGGGAACACTGAAGCTTTCTTT.

The chain joins TRBV18 to TRBJ1-1; 7 bases agree with TRBD1. This CDR3 comprises 13 residues. With V trimmed by 3 bases and J by 3 bases, 1 base remained unmatched. Germline-derived CDR1 and CDR2 are KGHSH and LQKENI. Written as DNA, the CDR3 is TGTGCCAGCTCACCTACAGGGGACACTGAAGCTTTCTTT. Its protein product is CASSPTGDTEAFF.

J is TRBJ1-6 and V is TRBV7-2, with D maybe TRBD1 (6 bases). V was trimmed by 1 base and J by 9 bases, leaving 7 bases between them. The CDR3 runs to 13 residues. Germline V CDR1 and CDR2: SGHTA, FQGNSA. The CDR3 here is CASSLDRASPLHF. CDR3 nucleotide sequence: TGTGCCAGCAGCTTAGACAGGGCTTCACCCCTCCACTTT. The entire variable domain, with the rest obtained from reference TRBV7-2 and TRBJ1-6, is as follows: GAGVSQSPSNKVTEKGKDVELRCDPISGHTALYWYRQSLGQGLEFLIYFQGNSAPDKSGLPSDRFSAERTGGSVSTLTIQRTQQEDSAVYLCASSLDRASPLHFGNGTRLTVT.

The chain carries TRBV2 and TRBJ1-3; no clear D. This CDR3 has 13 amino acids. The V and J ends lost 8 bases and 0 bases respectively, with 8 bases between them. In germline, CDR1 is SNHLY, CDR2 FYNNEI. The CDR3 bases are TGTGCCAGCGCCCGGGACTCTGGAAACACCATATATTTT. Its protein is CASARDSGNTIYF.

V usage is TRBV6-6 and J usage is TRBJ1-2; 8 bases agree with TRBD1. Germline CDR1 and CDR2: MNHNY and SVGAGI (reference sequence). This CDR3 spans 16 amino acids. V gave up 6 bases and J gave up 7 bases; unmatched junction bases: 16. The CDR3 DNA is TGTGCCAGCAGCACCCCTCAGGGGGCCGCGACCTCTGGCTACACCTTC. This codes for CASSTPQGAATSGYTF.

In this sample, this clone turned up a few times. The chain joins TRBV12-3 or TRBV12-4 to TRBJ1-5; D not certain. This CDR3 is 13 amino acids long. V lost 6 bases to trimming and J lost 3 bases, with 9 bases between them. In DNA, the CDR3 is TGTGCCAGCAGCGCCGACAACAATCAGCCCCAGCATTTT. As protein: CASSADNNQPQHF.

The gene calls are TRBV5-6 and TRBJ1-1; unclear D gene. The CDR3 extends over 17 amino acids. The germline V gene encodes CDR1 SGHDT and CDR2 YYEEEE. V lost 1 base and J 0 bases, leaving 16 bases between the germline ends. CDR3 residues: CASSLSPGGNMNTEAFF. CDR3 nucleotide sequence: TGTGCCAGCAGCTTGTCCCCCGGCGGAAACATGAACACTGAAGCTTTCTTT.

The genes are TRBV9 and TRBJ2-3; tentatively, D is TRBD2 (6 bases). The length of the CDR3 is 17 residues. The V end was cut by 4 bases, the J end by 2 bases, with 20 bases between. Germline CDR1 reads SGDLS; CDR2 reads YYNGEE. CDR3 in amino acids: CASSPWRARTFTDTQYF. CDR3 nucleotides: TGTGCCAGCAGCCCCTGGAGGGCGAGGACATTCACAGATACGCAGTATTTT.

This clone was counted only a few times. The CDR3 DNA reads as TGTGCCTGGACCGAGGACTCTGGAAACACCATATATTTT. Protein: CAWTEDSGNTIYF. The genes are TRBV30 and TRBJ1-3; D is ambiguous. The germline V gene encodes CDR1 GTSNPN and CDR2 SVGIG (reference sequence). With 4 bases removed from V and 0 bases from J, the gap between germline ends came to 7 bases. The CDR3 has 13 amino acids.

V usage is TRBV9 and J usage is TRBJ2-7; the D is unclear. The germline V gene encodes CDR1 SGDLS and CDR2 YYNGEE. The CDR3 length is 15 residues. V lost 0 bases to trimming and J lost 0 bases, with 10 bases between them. The chain's CDR3 is CASSVGQASSYEQYF. CDR3 nucleotide sequence: TGTGCCAGCAGCGTAGGGCAGGCCAGCTCCTACGAGCAGTACTTC.